This entry concerns a single T cell receptor (beta chain). Its target is unknown. Researchers maintained the mixed lymphocyte reaction cells in coculture at 37°C for 5 to 6 days. Clones were read by immunoSEQ multiplex PCR, and TCRdb kept only the in-frame ones, dropping some. The table records 20,000 or so clones, 44% of them present only once. This sample is drawn from a study of siplizumab effects on memory and regulatory T cells. Findings and caveats of the study: Assignment of a naive or memory phenotype failed for roughly 75-96% of the proliferating CD4+ or CD8+ clones.

This CDR3 spans 16 amino acids. Germline V gene lookup returns CDR1 SGHVS and CDR2 FNYEAQ. The ends were cut back, 3 bases at V and 1 base at J, with 13 bases in the middle. Sequences were obtained from CFSE-low (dividing) CD4+ T cells sorted from an allogeneic mixed lymphocyte reaction. The chain is built from TRBV7-6 and TRBJ1-3; D might be TRBD1 (6 bases). The sequence was collected from a human donor in good health; the cells came from an allogeneic mixed lymphocyte reaction. Some clones in this sample may be carry-over from other donors' samples. Here the CDR3 DNA reads TGTGCCAGCAGCTTCGGGGGGGCCCGGTCTGGAAACACCATATATTTT. This encodes CASSFGGARSGNTIYF. The full variable domain, its missing parts supplied by reference TRBV7-6 and TRBJ1-3, is GAGVSQSPRYKVTKRGQDVALRCDPISGHVSLYWYRQALGQGPEFLTYFNYEAQQDKSGLPNDRFSAERPEGSISTLTIQRTEQRDSAMYRCASSFGGARSGNTIYFGEGSWLTVV.